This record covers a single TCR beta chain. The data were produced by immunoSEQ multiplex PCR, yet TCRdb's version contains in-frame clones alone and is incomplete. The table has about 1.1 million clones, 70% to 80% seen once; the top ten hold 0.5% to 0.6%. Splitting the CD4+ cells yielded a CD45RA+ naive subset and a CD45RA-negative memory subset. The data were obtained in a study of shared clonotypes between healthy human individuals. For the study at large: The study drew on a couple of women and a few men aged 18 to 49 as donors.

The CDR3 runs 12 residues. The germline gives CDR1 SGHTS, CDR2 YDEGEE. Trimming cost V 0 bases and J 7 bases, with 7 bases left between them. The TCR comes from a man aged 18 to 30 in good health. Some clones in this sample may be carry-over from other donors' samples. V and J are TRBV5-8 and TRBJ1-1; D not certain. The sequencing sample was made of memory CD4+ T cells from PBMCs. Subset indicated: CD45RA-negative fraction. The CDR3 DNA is TGTGCCAGCAGCTTGGCGGAGGTTGAAGCTTTCTTT. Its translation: CASSLAEVEAFF.